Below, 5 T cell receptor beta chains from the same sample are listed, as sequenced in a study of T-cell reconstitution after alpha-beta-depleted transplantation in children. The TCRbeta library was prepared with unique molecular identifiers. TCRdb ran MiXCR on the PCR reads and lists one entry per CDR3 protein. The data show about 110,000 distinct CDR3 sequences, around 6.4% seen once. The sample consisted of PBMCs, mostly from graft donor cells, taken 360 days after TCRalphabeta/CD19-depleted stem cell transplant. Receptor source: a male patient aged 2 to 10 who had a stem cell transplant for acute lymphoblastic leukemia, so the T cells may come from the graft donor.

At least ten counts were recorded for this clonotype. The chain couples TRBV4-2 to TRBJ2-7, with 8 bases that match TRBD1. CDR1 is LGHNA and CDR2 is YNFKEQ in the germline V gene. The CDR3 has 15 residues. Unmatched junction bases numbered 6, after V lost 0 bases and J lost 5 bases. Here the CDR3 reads CASSQEDRDLDEQYF. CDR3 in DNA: TGTGCCAGCAGCCAAGAGGACAGGGACTTAGACGAGCAGTACTTC.

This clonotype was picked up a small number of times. In DNA, the CDR3 is TGTGCCAGCAGCCAAGGGGGCACTGGCTACACCTTC. Encoded protein: CASSQGGTGYTF. V usage is TRBV16 and J usage is TRBJ1-2; possibly TRBD1 for D (6 bases). CDR1 KGHSY and CDR2 FQNENV come from the germline V gene. CDR3 size: 12 residues. The V gene lost 2 bases and the J gene lost 7 bases, with 8 bases spanning the gap.

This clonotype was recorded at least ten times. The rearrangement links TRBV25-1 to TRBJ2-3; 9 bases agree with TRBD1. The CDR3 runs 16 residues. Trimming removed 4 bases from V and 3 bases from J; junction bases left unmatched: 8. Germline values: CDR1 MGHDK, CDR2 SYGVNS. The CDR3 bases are TGTGCCAGCAGTGCACAGGGGGCGACGGTGACAGATACGCAGTATTTT. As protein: CASSAQGATVTDTQYF.

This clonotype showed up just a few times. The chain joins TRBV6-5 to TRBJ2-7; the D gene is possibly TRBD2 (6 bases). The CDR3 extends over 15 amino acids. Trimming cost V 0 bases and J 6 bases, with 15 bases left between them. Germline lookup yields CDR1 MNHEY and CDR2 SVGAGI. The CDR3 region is CASSYSGTGGGEQYF. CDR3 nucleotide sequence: TGTGCCAGCAGTTACTCGGGGACCGGGGGTGGCGAGCAGTACTTC.

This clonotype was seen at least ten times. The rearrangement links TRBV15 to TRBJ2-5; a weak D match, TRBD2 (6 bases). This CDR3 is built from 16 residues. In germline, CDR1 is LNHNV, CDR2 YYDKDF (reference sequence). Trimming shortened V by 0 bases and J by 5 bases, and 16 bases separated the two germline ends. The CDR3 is CATSRDLRGLRETQYF. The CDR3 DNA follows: TGTGCCACCAGCAGAGATCTCCGGGGACTCCGGGAGACCCAGTACTTC.